This entry lists 19 T cell receptor beta chains sequenced from one sample in a study of cytomegalovirus exposure and HLA in healthy donors. Both 60 Vbeta primers and 13 Jbeta primers went into the PCR. The repertoire was sequenced with immunoSEQ multiplex PCR; TCRdb's copy has only in-frame clones and lacks some. The repertoire has around 130,000 clones, roughly 82% of them found once; the top ten carry around 11%. The sequenced material came from PBMCs. These TCRs come from a male donor in good health and CMV-seropositive.

This clone was found once. The chain uses TRBV10-3 and TRBJ2-3, with 11 bases fitting TRBD2. With 4 bases clipped from V and 3 bases from J, the junction kept 9 bases outside the gene matches. The CDR3 covers 17 residues. Germline V gene data show CDR1 as ENHRY and CDR2 as SYGVKD. This chain's CDR3 is CAISGNSGRGDTDTQYF. The CDR3 DNA sequence: TGTGCCATCAGTGGGAATAGCGGGAGGGGCGATACAGATACGCAGTATTTT.

This chain links TRBV7-3 with TRBJ2-3; 9 positions match TRBD2. This CDR3 region has 16 residues. V shed 2 bases and J 4 bases; nucleotides not matched to a gene: 7. In germline, CDR1 is SGHTA, CDR2 FQGTGA. CDR3 DNA: TGTGCCAGCAGCTTAGTGGGCGGGAGGGAGTCAGATACGCAGTATTTT. It translates to CASSLVGGRESDTQYF.

There are a few counts of this clone. V usage is TRBV7-9 and J usage is TRBJ1-2, with TRBD1 identical over 7 bases. This CDR3 contains 15 residues. Germline lookup yields CDR1 SEHNR and CDR2 FQNEAQ (reference sequence). Trimming at V came to 1 base and at J to 7 bases, leaving 9 bases not matched to a gene. This CDR3 reads CASSLDKGAIRGYTF. The CDR3 nucleotides are TGTGCCAGCAGCTTAGATAAGGGGGCAATCCGTGGCTACACCTTC.

The chain employs TRBV4-3 and TRBJ2-7; TRBD1 agrees at 7 bases. The J segment lost 8 bases and the V segment lost 4 bases, leaving 14 bases of the junction unmatched. Germline CDR1 is LGHNA and CDR2 is YSLEER. The CDR3 is 15 residues long. The CDR3 region is CASSRGQDALMKQYF. Written as DNA, the CDR3 is TGCGCCAGCAGCCGAGGACAGGACGCCCTGATGAAGCAGTACTTC.

V gene TRBV18 combines with J gene TRBJ1-1; 7 bases agree with TRBD1. V gave up 5 bases and J gave up 0 bases; unmatched junction bases: 9. Germline V gives CDR1 KGHSH, CDR2 LQKENI. This CDR3 contains 16 residues. The CDR3, as DNA: TGTGCCAGCTCATCGGGACAGAAACTCATGAACACTGAAGCTTTCTTT. Translated: CASSSGQKLMNTEAFF.

The chain joins TRBV30 to TRBJ2-7; unclear D gene. With 5 bases removed from V and 4 bases from J, the gap between germline ends came to 12 bases. This CDR3 spans 12 amino acids. Germline V lookup: CDR1 GTSNPN, CDR2 SVGIG (reference sequence). Written as DNA, the CDR3 is TGTGCCTGGGGCCCCTTTTTTTACGAGCAGTACTTC. Residues: CAWGPFFYEQYF. The variable domain in full, with the rest retrieved from reference TRBV30 and TRBJ2-7, is SQTIHQWPATLVQPVGSPLSLECTVEGTSNPNLYWYRQAAGRGLQLLFYSVGIGQISSEVPQNLSASRPQDRQFILSSKKLLLSDSGFYLCAWGPFFYEQYFGPGTRLTVT.

This chain links TRBV11-2 with TRBJ1-2; 8 positions match TRBD1. Germline loops: CDR1 SGHAT, CDR2 FQNNGV. The CDR3 length is 14 residues. With 5 bases clipped from V and 2 bases from J, the junction kept 4 bases outside the gene matches. CDR3 DNA: TGTGCCAGCAGCCATTGGGACAGGAACTATGGCTACACCTTC. This encodes CASSHWDRNYGYTF.

The chain links TRBV6-5 to TRBJ2-7; TRBD1 agrees at 7 bases. V was pared by 5 bases and J by 0 bases, with 7 bases of the junction left unmatched. Germline V lookup: CDR1 MNHEY, CDR2 SVGAGI. The CDR3 spans 15 residues. This chain's CDR3 is CASSPGQAVSYEQYF. The CDR3 bases are TGTGCCAGCAGTCCCGGACAGGCCGTCTCCTACGAGCAGTACTTC.

The gene calls are TRBV28 and TRBJ2-1; 9 bases line up with TRBD1. Trimming at V came to 3 bases and at J to 4 bases, leaving 1 base not matched to a gene. Germline V gene sequence: CDR1 MDHEN, CDR2 SYDVKM. The CDR3 runs 14 residues. Here the CDR3 DNA reads TGTGCCAGCAGTTTCGGGACAGGGTACAATGAGCAGTTCTTC. Amino acids: CASSFGTGYNEQFF. The full variable domain, with the rest looked up from reference TRBV28 and TRBJ2-1, is DVKVTQSSRYLVKRTGEKVFLECVQDMDHENMFWYRQDPGLGLRLIYFSYDVKMKEKGDIPEGYSVSREKKERFSLILESASTNQTSMYLCASSFGTGYNEQFFGPGTRLTVL.

This sequence joins TRBV19 and TRBJ1-1; D is unclear. The V end lost 3 bases, the J end lost 3 bases, and 5 bases lay between the germline ends. The CDR3 has 12 residues. Germline loops: CDR1 LNHDA, CDR2 SQIVND (reference sequence). The CDR3 sequence: CASSMYDTEAFF. The CDR3 bases are TGTGCCAGTAGTATGTATGACACTGAAGCTTTCTTT.

The CDR3 nucleotides read TGCGCCAGCAGCCAAGACGCTTACCAGGGGACTAATGAAAAACTGTTTTTT. It yields the protein CASSQDAYQGTNEKLFF. The chain couples TRBV4-3 to TRBJ1-4; maybe TRBD1 (6 bases). From germline, CDR1 is LGHNA and CDR2 YSLEER. The CDR3 runs 17 residues. The V end was cut by 0 bases, the J end by 2 bases, with 13 bases between.

The chain combines TRBV19 with TRBJ2-1; D is undetermined. The germline V and J ends were trimmed by 7 bases and 12 bases, with 16 bases remaining between them. The CDR3 extends over 12 amino acids. Germline CDR1 LNHDA, CDR2 SQIVND (reference sequence). The CDR3 nucleotides read TGTGCCAGTACCACCCCCAACTCCCGGCAGTTCTTC. This gives the protein CASTTPNSRQFF.

This chain links TRBV15 with TRBJ2-5, with TRBD1 matching 7 bases. The J call may be in error: the DNA end matches TRBJ2-7 better. This CDR3 is 15 amino acids long. Per germline, CDR1 LNHNV and CDR2 YYDKDF (reference sequence). CDR3 DNA: TGTGCCACCAGCAGAGGTCAGGGGGTTACCTACGAGCAGTACTTC. This translates into CATSRGQGVTYEQYF.

The chain links TRBV19 to TRBJ2-6; D remains ambiguous. The germline V gene has CDR1 LNHDA and CDR2 SQIVND (reference sequence). V was clipped by 7 bases and J by 0 bases, with 10 bases between them. CDR3 size: 15 residues. CDR3 amino acids: CASTNTRSGANVLTF. For the CDR3, the DNA is TGTGCCAGTACCAACACACGCTCTGGGGCCAACGTCCTGACTTTC.

The V call is TRBV28, the J call TRBJ2-3; 13 bases map to TRBD2. The V gene's germline CDR1 is MDHEN and CDR2 SYDVKM. This CDR3 is 15 amino acids long. V lost 4 bases and J lost 4; bases outside the gene matches: 2. CDR3 residues: CASSSGLAGADTQYF. CDR3 DNA sequence: TGTGCCAGCAGTTCTGGACTAGCGGGAGCAGATACGCAGTATTTT.

V and J are TRBV7-2 and TRBJ1-1; TRBD1 might be the D (5 bases). The CDR3 is made up of 15 amino acids. Looked up from germline, CDR1 is SGHTA and CDR2 is FQGNSA. Trimming took 1 base from V and 0 from J, leaving 9 bases between them. In DNA form, the CDR3 reads TGTGCCAGCAGCTTAGAGGCAGGGATGAACACTGAAGCTTTCTTT. Its translation: CASSLEAGMNTEAFF.

There are a few counts of this clone. J is TRBJ1-5 and V is TRBV28, with 9 bases fitting TRBD1. J gave up 11 bases and V 5 bases, and 13 bases lay outside the gene matches. Germline CDR1 MDHEN, CDR2 SYDVKM. The CDR3 has 15 amino acids. For the CDR3, the DNA is TGTGCCAGCAGTCAAACCGGGACAGGGTTGGTAGCCCAGCATTTT. Translation gives CASSQTGTGLVAQHF.

The V call is TRBV28, the J call TRBJ2-6; D unclear. V lost 2 bases and J lost 0, with 11 bases in between. The germline CDR1 and CDR2 sequences are MDHEN and SYDVKM. This CDR3 is 17 amino acids long. In DNA form, the CDR3 reads TGTGCCAGCAGTTTACTAGTCGGGTCCTCTGGGGCCAACGTCCTGACTTTC. The encoded protein is CASSLLVGSSGANVLTF.

The chain carries TRBV9 and TRBJ2-7; 7 positions match TRBD1. CDR3 size: 15 residues. The V segment lost 0 bases and the J segment 1 base; nucleotides outside the gene matches: 4. Per germline, CDR1 SGDLS and CDR2 YYNGEE. CDR3 region: CASSVGDRASYEQYF. DNA for the CDR3: TGTGCCAGCAGCGTAGGAGACAGGGCTTCCTACGAGCAGTACTTC.